This TCR beta chain is from a study of blood T cell repertoires in COVID-19. Assay: immunoSEQ multiplex PCR; the TCRdb copy retains only in-frame clones and omits some. The sample includes approximately 150,000 clones, 84% seen only once; the top ten take 3.4%. This clone was seen once. The age range of participants was roughly 18 to 90 years, with residence in under 30 US areas. Participant-given clinical history determined each cohort assignment. Germline V gene data show CDR1 as SGHRS and CDR2 as YFSETQ. V lost 0 bases and J 7 bases, leaving 7 bases between the germline ends. The CDR3 has 13 amino acids.

The rearrangement uses TRBV5-1 and TRBJ2-2; TRBD2 is a possible D gene (6 bases). Material for sequencing was PBMCs or T cells enriched from blood (not recorded which). The TCR sequence derives from a woman aged 50 to 60 with acute COVID-19. The CDR3 DNA reads as TGCGCCAGCAGCTTGGTAGCGGACGGGGAGCTGTTTTTT. It specifies CASSLVADGELFF.